A selection of T cell receptor beta chains follows, all from one sample in a study of blood T cells in healthy people across ages. TCRdb used MiXCR to reprocess the 5' RACE reads, holding one entry per CDR3 protein. The sample contains some 1.6 million distinct CDR3 sequences, roughly 30% of which appear only once. The sequencing input was blood. All receptors derive from a woman younger than 45 in good health. Each CDR3 is given with its conserved first and last residue. The D gene is left open where the match is weak. Only some rows state a clone size, as once, few, many or a class for expanded clones.

v_call,d_call,j_call,clone_size,cdr3_nt,cdr3_aa
TRBV12-3/TRBV12-4,TRBD1,TRBJ2-2,NA,TGTGCCAGCAGCCCAGGGGGCAGGACCGGGGAGCTGTTTTTT,CASSPGGRTGELFF
TRBV20-1,TRBD1,TRBJ2-7,NA,TGCAGTGCTAGGGCGGGGACAGGGGGAGACGAGCAGTACTTC,CSARAGTGGDEQYF
TRBV7-9,NA,TRBJ1-2,NA,TGTGCCAGCAGCTTACCTGGGGGTGGGGGCTACACCTTC,CASSLPGGGGYTF
TRBV9,NA,TRBJ1-3,once,TGTGCCAGCAGCGCCGTTGGCGGAGTCTCTGGAAACACCATATATTTT,CASSAVGGVSGNTIYF
TRBV3-1,NA,TRBJ2-1,few,TGTGCCAGCAGCCAAGACCGGGGGCAGTTCTTC,CASSQDRGQFF
TRBV7-9,NA,TRBJ2-5,NA,TGTGCCAGCAGCTTAGCGAAGGGGACCCAGTACTTC,CASSLAKGTQYF
TRBV28,NA,TRBJ1-5,few,TGTGCCAGCAGTTTATTCGATCAGCCCCAGCATTTT,CASSLFDQPQHF
TRBV6-4,NA,TRBJ1-4,once,TGTGCCAGCAGAGAACAGGGAAAGAAGACTGAAAAACGGTTTTTT,CASREQGKKTEKRFF
TRBV2,TRBD2,TRBJ2-1,few,TGTGCCAGCAGTCCCAGCGGGAGCGCCTTCAATGAGCAGTTCTTC,CASSPSGSAFNEQFF
TRBV5-1,NA,TRBJ1-4,few,TGCGCCAGCAGCTTGGGGGAAGGGTTTGGTGAAAAACTGTTTTTT,CASSLGEGFGEKLFF
TRBV20-1,TRBD1,TRBJ1-1,NA,TGCAGTGCTGGAGACAGGGGGCTAAGAACTGAAGCTTTCTTT,CSAGDRGLRTEAFF
TRBV5-1,TRBD2,TRBJ2-7,few,TGCGCCAGCAGGAGACTAGCGGGGGGGAACGAGCAGTACTTC,CASRRLAGGNEQYF
TRBV7-8,TRBD2,TRBJ2-3,few,TGTGCCAGCAGCTTAGGGGGGCTAGCGGGGCTCACAGATACGCAGTATTTT,CASSLGGLAGLTDTQYF
TRBV5-1,NA,TRBJ1-2,NA,TGCGCCAGCAGGGAGGGTACGGGCTATGGCTACACCTTC,CASREGTGYGYTF
TRBV7-2,TRBD2,TRBJ2-4,few,TGTGCCAGCAGCTTAAGGCCTAGCGGGAGTGGGGGCAAAAACATTCAGTACTTC,CASSLRPSGSGGKNIQYF
TRBV24-1,TRBD1,TRBJ2-3,few,TGTGCCACCAGTGATCCTGGACAGGGCGATTTGGCAGATACGCAGTATTTT,CATSDPGQGDLADTQYF
TRBV27,NA,TRBJ2-3,NA,TGTGCCAGCAGTTTCCTCCCGTCCGGCCCACACACAGATACGCAGTATTTT,CASSFLPSGPHTDTQYF
TRBV9,TRBD1,TRBJ2-1,NA,TGTGCCAGCAGCCCCCGGGACAGGGAGAACGAGCAGTTCTTC,CASSPRDRENEQFF
TRBV20-1,TRBD2,TRBJ2-3,NA,TGCAGTGCTAGAGATCTACTAGCGGGTTACGTTGGGACAGATACGCAGTATTTT,CSARDLLAGYVGTDTQYF
TRBV11-2,NA,TRBJ2-1,NA,TGTGCCAGCAGCTTAACCCCGGGGAGTAACAATGAGCAGTTCTTC,CASSLTPGSNNEQFF
TRBV20-1,NA,TRBJ2-7,many,TGCAGTGCTAGTCGGTTGGACCACGAGCAGTACTTC,CSASRLDHEQYF
TRBV4-1,NA,TRBJ2-1,many,TGCGCCAGCAGCCGGACCACGAACAATGAGCAGTTCTTC,CASSRTTNNEQFF
TRBV6-2/TRBV6-3,TRBD2,TRBJ2-1,few,TGTGCCAGCAGGCCGACTAGCGGGATTTCCCCATACAATGAGCAGTTCTTC,CASRPTSGISPYNEQFF
TRBV5-1,TRBD2,TRBJ2-3,few,TGCGCCAGCAGCTTAGCGGGAGGGCCGGAGTCTACGCAGTATTTT,CASSLAGGPESTQYF
TRBV19,TRBD2,TRBJ2-5,NA,TGTGCCAGTAGTATAACGGGGACTAGGAGCAGCGGAGAGACCCAGTACTTC,CASSITGTRSSGETQYF
TRBV12-3/TRBV12-4,NA,TRBJ1-2,NA,TGTGCCAGCAGTTTTTGGGATTTGGATGGCTACACCTTC,CASSFWDLDGYTF
TRBV20-1,NA,TRBJ1-2,many,TGCAGTGCTATGGAAGAGTCCCCCTATGGCTACACCTTC,CSAMEESPYGYTF
TRBV28,NA,TRBJ2-7,few,TGTGCCAGCAGTTTAGGGCAGGGACCCTTCACCGAGCAGTACTTC,CASSLGQGPFTEQYF
TRBV29-1,TRBD1,TRBJ2-6,many,TGCAGCGTTGAGACAGGGAGACTGAGCTCTGGGGCCAACGTCCTGACTTTC,CSVETGRLSSGANVLTF
TRBV29-1,TRBD2,TRBJ2-1,few,TGCAGCGTCGTCCATGGACTAGCGGGCAACTACAATGAGCAGTTCTTC,CSVVHGLAGNYNEQFF
TRBV20-1,NA,TRBJ2-1,few,TGCAGTGCTCCTAAGCGGGAGCAGTTCTTC,CSAPKREQFF